Included here is one TCR beta chain sequence, with context. Antigen specificity is unknown. Germline V lookup: CDR1 MNHEY, CDR2 SVGEGT. With 8 bases removed from V and 5 bases from J, the gap between germline ends came to 22 bases. This CDR3 contains 16 residues. These data originate in a study of blood T cells in healthy people across ages. Study-level information: About one barcoded beta molecule per two T cells came from capture by template switching.

Together with a sample-barcoded 5' primer, a J-beta primer mix was included in a second PCR lasting about 6 to 11 cycles. All cDNA molecules were each tagged by a template-switch adaptor with 12 random nucleotides. MiXCR, applied by TCRdb to the 5' RACE reads, yields one record per CDR3 protein. This table has about 780,000 distinct CDR3 sequences, around 68% appearing once. Findings of the study overall: As naive T cell percentage varied, TCR beta diversity correlated strongly with it.

The chain is built from TRBV6-2 or TRBV6-3 and TRBJ2-4; TRBD1 or TRBD2 may be the D gene (5 bases each). The TCR sequence derives from a man aged 25 to 40 in good health. Sequencing was carried out using blood. The CDR3 loop is CASRPPQGRSENIQYF. CDR3 bases: TGTGCCAGCCGACCCCCGCAGGGACGGTCAGAAAACATTCAGTACTTC.